The 10 T cell receptor beta chains reported below all come from one sample, sequenced in a study of blood T cell repertoires in COVID-19. Using immunoSEQ multiplex PCR, the repertoire was profiled, and TCRdb retains in-frame clones only, with some absent. In the table there are tens of thousands of clones, 88% of which are singletons. The specimen was peripheral blood. The receptors originated from a human donor in a cohort sampled during active COVID-19.

This rearrangement joins TRBV18 to TRBJ1-6, with D tentatively TRBD1 (6 bases). V lost 6 bases, J lost 4 bases, and 13 bases lay in between. The CDR3 consists of 15 residues. In germline, CDR1 is KGHSH, CDR2 LQKENI. This chain's CDR3 is CASSPGTNYNSPLHF. The DNA for the CDR3 is TGTGCCAGCTCCCCCGGGACAAATTATAATTCACCCCTCCACTTT. Together with reference TRBV18 and TRBJ1-6, the CDR3 gives the full variable domain: NAGVMQNPRHLVRRRGQEARLRCSPMKGHSHVYWYRQLPEEGLKFMVYLQKENIIDESGMPKERFSAEFPKEGPSILRIQQVVRGDSAAYFCASSPGTNYNSPLHFGNGTRLTVT.

The rearrangement uses TRBV28 and TRBJ2-7; 9 nucleotides align to TRBD2. V gave up 6 bases and J gave up 3 bases; unmatched junction bases: 9. Looked up from germline, CDR1 is MDHEN and CDR2 is SYDVKM. The CDR3 length is 15 residues. CDR3 region: CASRDASGILYEQYF. The CDR3 DNA is TGTGCCAGCAGGGACGCTAGCGGGATCCTCTACGAGCAGTACTTC.

The V gene is TRBV19, the J gene TRBJ1-5, with D possibly being TRBD1 (6 bases). Germline V lookup: CDR1 LNHDA, CDR2 SQIVND (reference sequence). V lost 5 bases to trimming and J lost 5 bases, with 13 bases between them. CDR3 length: 14 amino acids. The CDR3, as DNA: TGTGCCAGTAGTGGGACAACTACCGATCAGCCCCAGCATTTT. Protein product: CASSGTTTDQPQHF.

The V and J genes are TRBV2 and TRBJ1-1, with D uncertain. Germline assignment: CDR1 SNHLY and CDR2 FYNNEI. Trimming shortened V by 2 bases and J by 0 bases, and 10 bases separated the two germline ends. CDR3 size: 15 residues. CDR3 nucleotides: TGTGCCAGCAGTGAAAACCCCCAGATGAACACTGAAGCTTTCTTT. Protein sequence: CASSENPQMNTEAFF. Using reference TRBV2 and TRBJ1-1 for the parts outside the CDR3, the full variable domain is EPEVTQTPSHQVTQMGQEVILRCVPISNHLYFYWYRQILGQKVEFLVSFYNNEISEKSEIFDDQFSVERPDGSNFTLKIRSTKLEDSAMYFCASSENPQMNTEAFFGQGTRLTVV.

This chain links TRBV18 with TRBJ2-1; TRBD2 is a possible D gene (6 bases). The germline V gene encodes CDR1 KGHSH and CDR2 LQKENI. Trimming shortened V by 2 bases and J by 6 bases, and 20 bases separated the two germline ends. CDR3 size: 17 residues. The CDR3 is CASSPGVIDAGINEQFF. The CDR3 coding sequence is TGTGCCAGCTCACCAGGGGTAATTGATGCGGGGATCAATGAGCAGTTCTTC.

The chain couples TRBV15 to TRBJ1-1, with D possibly TRBD1 on 5 matching bases. Germline-derived CDR1 and CDR2 are LNHNV and YYDKDF (reference sequence). The CDR3 has 13 residues. The V gene lost 4 bases and the J gene lost 1 base, with 7 bases spanning the gap. CDR3 DNA sequence: TGTGCCACCAGCATAACAGGGAACACTGAAGCTTTCTTT. It yields the protein CATSITGNTEAFF.

The chain employs TRBV7-9 and TRBJ1-2; 10 bases match TRBD1. CDR1 SEHNR and CDR2 FQNEAQ come from the germline V gene (reference sequence). V trimming: 4 bases; J trimming: 2 bases; junction bases outside the gene matches: 4. The CDR3 length is 15 residues. CDR3 nucleotide sequence: TGTGCCAGCAGCTCAGGGACAGGGGAAAACTATGGCTACACCTTC. Translated, it gives CASSSGTGENYGYTF.

The chain recombines TRBV11-2 with TRBJ2-3; D is uncertain. Trimming removed 5 bases at V and 2 bases at J, with 8 bases between. Germline V gene sequence: CDR1 SGHAT, CDR2 FQNNGV. This CDR3 has 13 amino acids. The CDR3 bases are TGTGCCAGCAGCCCACGACTCACAGATACGCAGTATTTT. Its protein product is CASSPRLTDTQYF. The whole variable domain, remainder taken from reference TRBV11-2 and TRBJ2-3, is EAGVAQSPRYKIIEKRQSVAFWCNPISGHATLYWYQQILGQGPKLLIQFQNNGVVDDSQLPKDRFSAERLKGVDSTLKIQPAKLEDSAVYLCASSPRLTDTQYFGPGTRLTVL.

This clone was seen a single time. The CDR3 DNA reads as TGTGCCAGCAGAAACAGGGGGAACTATGGCTACACCTTC. This codes for CASRNRGNYGYTF. This chain links TRBV6-5 with TRBJ1-2; TRBD1 aligns across 8 bases. The CDR3 has 13 amino acids. After removal of 6 bases from V and 2 bases from J, the junction contained 2 bases not matched to a gene. Germline V gene sequence: CDR1 MNHEY, CDR2 SVGAGI.

This clone has a handful of counts. This chain uses TRBV5-1 with TRBJ2-1, with TRBD1 matching 9 bases. The CDR3 spans 13 residues. V trimming: 4 bases; J trimming: 10 bases; junction bases outside the gene matches: 6. Germline assignment: CDR1 SGHRS and CDR2 YFSETQ. The CDR3 region has the DNA TGCGCCAGCAGCGTACAGGGGGCTCGGGAGCAGTTCTTC. Translating it yields CASSVQGAREQFF.